This T cell receptor (beta chain) was captured by sequencing in a study of blood T cell repertoires in COVID-19. Across the whole study: Whether acute or convalescent, the COVID-19 samples came from the United States, Italy and Spain. Sources were T cells, B-cell-depleted T cells, or PBMCs; the material itself was cDNA or gDNA.

Only in-frame clones appear in the TCRdb table, and some are missing; sequencing was by immunoSEQ multiplex PCR. The sample gives around 150,000 clones, over 65% of which show up once; under 2.5% is in the top ten. V shed 8 bases, J shed 2 bases, and the junction held 3 bases outside the gene matches. CDR1 and CDR2 (germline): MNHEY, SVGAGI. This CDR3 has 14 amino acids. The chain recombines TRBV6-5 with TRBJ2-1; 10 nucleotides align to TRBD2. This clonotype was sampled from a man aged 70-80 years with acute or convalescent COVID-19. Sequencing used peripheral blood. As DNA, the CDR3 is TGTGCCAGCGAGCGGGAGGGGCCCTACAATGAGCAGTTCTTC. This encodes CASEREGPYNEQFF.